The clone carrying this TCR beta chain occurred a few times. No antigen is known for it. The data are from a study of T cell responses to AZD1222 COVID-19 vaccine. Study-level points and caveats: Only after the peak T cell response were repertoires sampled. Donor demographics were predominantly white British with a female majority; clonal diversity may be underestimated.

Sequencing used immunoSEQ multiplex PCR; TCRdb keeps in-frame clones, though not all of them. The sample consists of around 150,000 clones, roughly 89% of them appearing once. V was pared by 2 bases and J by 3 bases, with 8 bases between. This CDR3 spans 13 amino acids. CDR1 MDHEN and CDR2 SYDVKM come from the germline V gene. Sequences were derived from peripheral blood, sampled on day 0 of AZD1222 vaccination. The chain links TRBV28 to TRBJ2-7; no reliable D call. The receptor was derived from an adult in good health. CDR3 amino acids: CASSLGRIYEQYF. DNA for the CDR3: TGTGCCAGCAGTTTAGGTCGAATCTACGAGCAGTACTTC.